This T cell receptor beta chain stems from a study of T cell responses to AZD1222 COVID-19 vaccine. The repertoire was sequenced with immunoSEQ multiplex PCR; TCRdb's copy has only in-frame clones and lacks some. The table shows 180,000 or so clones, with about 88% occurring only once. Germline CDR1 reads DFQATT; CDR2 reads SNEGSKA (reference sequence). CDR3 length: 12 residues. Trimming removed 3 bases from V and 4 bases from J, with 8 bases in between. The chain uses TRBV20-1 and TRBJ2-3; D ambiguous. The sample was peripheral blood, taken 28 days after the second AZD1222 dose. The receptor was isolated from an adult who received the AZD1222 COVID-19 vaccine. The CDR3 DNA reads TGCAGTGCTAGTTGGTTGGCAGATACGCAGTATTTT. Its translation is CSASWLADTQYF.